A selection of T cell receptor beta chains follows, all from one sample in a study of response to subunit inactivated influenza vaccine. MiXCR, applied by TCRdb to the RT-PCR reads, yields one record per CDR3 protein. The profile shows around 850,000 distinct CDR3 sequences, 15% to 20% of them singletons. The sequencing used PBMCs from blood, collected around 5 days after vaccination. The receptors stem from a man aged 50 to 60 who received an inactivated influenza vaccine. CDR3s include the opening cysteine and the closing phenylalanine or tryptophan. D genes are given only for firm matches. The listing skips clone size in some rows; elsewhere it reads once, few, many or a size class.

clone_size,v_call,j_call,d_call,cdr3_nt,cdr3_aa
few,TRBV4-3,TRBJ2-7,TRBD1,TGCGCCAGCAGCCAAGGGGTACCGGGACAGGGAGCCTACGAGCAGTACTTC,CASSQGVPGQGAYEQYF
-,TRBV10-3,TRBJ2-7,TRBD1,TGTGCCATCAGTTCCACCACCGGGACAGGGAACGAGCAGTACTTC,CAISSTTGTGNEQYF
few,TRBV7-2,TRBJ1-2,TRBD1,TGTGCCAGCAGCACCCGACAGGGGGCAACGGATGGCTACACCTTC,CASSTRQGATDGYTF
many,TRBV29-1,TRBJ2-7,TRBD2,TGCAGCGTACTAGCGGGAGGGTCCTACGAGCAGTACTTC,CSVLAGGSYEQYF
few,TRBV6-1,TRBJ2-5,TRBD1,TGTGCCAGCAGTACCGGACAGGGGCAGGAGACCCAGTACTTC,CASSTGQGQETQYF
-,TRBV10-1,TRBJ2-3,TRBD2,TGCGCCAGCAGTGCCGGGACTAGCGGGGGGGCCGTAGATACGCAGTATTTT,CASSAGTSGGAVDTQYF
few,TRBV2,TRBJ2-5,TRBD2,TGTGCCAGCAGGGTAGCGGGATCGATGGAGACCCAGTACTTC,CASRVAGSMETQYF
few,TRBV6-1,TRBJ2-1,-,TGTGCCAGCAGTGAAGCAACGGGGCCAGGCGCCTACAATGAGCAGTTCTTC,CASSEATGPGAYNEQFF
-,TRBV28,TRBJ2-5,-,TGTGCCAGCAGTTTACACCCGGGACCCCGGGGCGGAGAGACCCAGTACTTC,CASSLHPGPRGGETQYF
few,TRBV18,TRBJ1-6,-,TGTGCCAGCTCACCATCGGGGGACCGTAATTCACCCCTCCACTTT,CASSPSGDRNSPLHF
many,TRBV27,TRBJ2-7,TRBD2,TGTGCCAGCAGTTCCCGGACTAGCGGGGTGTACGAGCAGTACTTC,CASSSRTSGVYEQYF
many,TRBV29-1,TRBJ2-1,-,TGCAGCGTTGAAGTACCCCCGCGCGACAATGAGCAGTTCTTC,CSVEVPPRDNEQFF
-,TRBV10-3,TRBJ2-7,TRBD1,TGTGCCATCAGTGAGGACCGGTCGGGACAGGGCGCCGAGCAGTACTTC,CAISEDRSGQGAEQYF
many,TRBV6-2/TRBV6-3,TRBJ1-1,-,TGTGCCAGCACCCCCCGGGGGAACACTGAAGCTTTCTTT,CASTPRGNTEAFF
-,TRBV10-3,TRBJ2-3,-,TGTGCCATCAGGGAACTAGGCACAGATACGCAGTATTTT,CAIRELGTDTQYF
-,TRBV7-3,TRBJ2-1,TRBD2,TGTGCCAGCATCTTAACTAGCGGGAGCTCCTACAATGAGCAGTTCTTC,CASILTSGSSYNEQFF
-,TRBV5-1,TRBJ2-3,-,TGCGCCAGCAGCCCGGGACGGAAGAGCACAGATACGCAGTATTTT,CASSPGRKSTDTQYF
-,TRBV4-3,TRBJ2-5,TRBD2,TGCGCCAGCAGCCAGGCGAGCGGGAGGGCAGAGACCCAGTACTTC,CASSQASGRAETQYF
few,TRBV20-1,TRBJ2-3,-,TGCAGTGCCGTCGGACACTCAAACACAGATACGCAGTATTTT,CSAVGHSNTDTQYF
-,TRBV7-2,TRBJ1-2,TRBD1,TGTGCCAGCAGCTTACAGGGGGCTTATTATGGCTACACCTTC,CASSLQGAYYGYTF
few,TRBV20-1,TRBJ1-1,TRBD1,TGCAGTGCTAGACTCGCAGGGGGCCTGGGCACTGAAGCTTTCTTT,CSARLAGGLGTEAFF
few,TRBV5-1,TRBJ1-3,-,TGCGCCAGCAGCTTGGTGCCGGGGACCTCTGGAAACACCATATATTTT,CASSLVPGTSGNTIYF
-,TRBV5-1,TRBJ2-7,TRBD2,TGCGCCAGCAGCAAGGGACTAAACTACGAGCAGTACTTC,CASSKGLNYEQYF
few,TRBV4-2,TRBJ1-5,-,TGTGCCAGCAGCCAAGAACAGGGAGTTAGCAATCAGCCCCAGCATTTT,CASSQEQGVSNQPQHF
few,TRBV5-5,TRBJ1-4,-,TGTGCCAGCAGCTTGTTGTCAACTAATGAAAAACTGTTTTTT,CASSLLSTNEKLFF
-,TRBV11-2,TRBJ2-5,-,TGTGCCAGCAGCTTAAGACGGGGGGGGACAGGGTTATTCCGAGAGACCCAGTACTTC,CASSLRRGGTGLFRETQYF
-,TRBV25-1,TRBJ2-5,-,TGTGCCAGCAGTCGACACATGGACCAAGAGACCCAGTACTTC,CASSRHMDQETQYF
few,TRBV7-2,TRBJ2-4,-,TGTGCCAGCAGCTTAGAGGACTGGGGGGCCAAAAACATTCAGTACTTC,CASSLEDWGAKNIQYF
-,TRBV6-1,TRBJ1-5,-,TGTGCCAGCAGTACCGGGACCCAGACCAATCAGCCCCAGCATTTT,CASSTGTQTNQPQHF
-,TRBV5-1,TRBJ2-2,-,TGCGCCAGCAGACCCGCCGGGGCCAGGGGAACCGGGGAGCTGTTTTTT,CASRPAGARGTGELFF
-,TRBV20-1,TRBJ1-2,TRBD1,TGCAGTGCTAGAGAACAGGGGCCCCCCGGTGGCTACACCTTC,CSAREQGPPGGYTF
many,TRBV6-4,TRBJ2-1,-,TGTGCCAGCAGCCAAGACTGGGCCAACAATGAGCAGTTCTTC,CASSQDWANNEQFF
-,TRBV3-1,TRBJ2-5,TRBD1,TGTGCCAGCAGCCGATCTTCAGGGGGCGAGACCCAGTACTTC,CASSRSSGGETQYF
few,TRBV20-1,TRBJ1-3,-,TGCAGTGCCCCCCGGCCCGAACTGGCGAACACCATATATTTT,CSAPRPELANTIYF
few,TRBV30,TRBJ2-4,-,TGTGCCTGGAACAGGGCGAGAAACATTCAGTACTTC,CAWNRARNIQYF
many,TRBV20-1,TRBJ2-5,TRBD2,TGCAGTGCACATGCTAGCGGGACCACCCAAGAGACCCAGTACTTC,CSAHASGTTQETQYF
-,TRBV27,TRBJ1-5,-,TGTGCCAGCAGTTACTCCTGGGATAATCAGCCCCAGCATTTT,CASSYSWDNQPQHF
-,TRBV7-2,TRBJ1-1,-,TGTGCCAGCAGCATAGACCCGTCCAACACTGAAGCTTTCTTT,CASSIDPSNTEAFF
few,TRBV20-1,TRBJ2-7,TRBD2,TGCAGTGCTACCCCCCTGCGGGAGGGCCTAAACGAGCAGTACTTC,CSATPLREGLNEQYF
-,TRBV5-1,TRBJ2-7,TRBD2,TGCGCCAGCAGCCCGGGACTAGCGGGAATTAACCACGAGCAGTACTTC,CASSPGLAGINHEQYF
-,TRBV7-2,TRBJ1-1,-,TGTGCCAGCAGCTTGAACGGGGGGGTGAACACTGAAGCTTTCTTT,CASSLNGGVNTEAFF
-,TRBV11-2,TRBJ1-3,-,TGTGCCAGCAGCTTAGGCCGGGTATCTGGAAACACCATATATTTT,CASSLGRVSGNTIYF
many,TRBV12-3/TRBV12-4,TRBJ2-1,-,TGTGCCAGCAGTTTCGTGGGTATCGATGAGCAGTTCTTC,CASSFVGIDEQFF
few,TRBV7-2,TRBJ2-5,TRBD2,TGTGCCAGCAGCATCCTTAGCGGGGGTGGCGGGGAGACCCAGTACTTC,CASSILSGGGGETQYF
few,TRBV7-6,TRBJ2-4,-,TGTGCCAGCAGCCCCACAACGGGGAGACCCGGGGGCATTCAGTACTTC,CASSPTTGRPGGIQYF
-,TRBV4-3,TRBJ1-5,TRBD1,TGCGCCAGCAGCCGCGACAGGGGGGCCGATCAGCCCCAGCATTTT,CASSRDRGADQPQHF
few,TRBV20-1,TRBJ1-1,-,TGCAGTGCTAGGAGTGAGGGCGACACTGAAGCTTTCTTT,CSARSEGDTEAFF
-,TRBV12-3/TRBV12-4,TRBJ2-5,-,TGTGCCAGCAGTCCCCATTCGGACCGGGAGACCCAGTACTTC,CASSPHSDRETQYF
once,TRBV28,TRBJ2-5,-,TGTGCCAGCAGTTCCCCAACTAGTTTCTATCAGACCCAGTACTTC,CASSSPTSFYQTQYF
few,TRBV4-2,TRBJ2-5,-,TGTGCCAGCAGCCAAGCGGGGCTCGAGACCCAGTACTTC,CASSQAGLETQYF
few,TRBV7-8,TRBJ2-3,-,TGTGCCAGCAGCTTAGACTTTGGGGGCAGGGGTGGGACAGATACGCAGTATTTT,CASSLDFGGRGGTDTQYF
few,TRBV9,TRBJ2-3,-,TGTGCCAGCAGCGTAGCGGGGGCAGACACAGATACGCAGTATTTT,CASSVAGADTDTQYF
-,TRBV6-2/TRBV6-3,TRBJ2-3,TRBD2,TGTGCCAGCAGTTACCCGGCGCGGGGGGGGAGAGATACGCAGTATTTT,CASSYPARGGRDTQYF
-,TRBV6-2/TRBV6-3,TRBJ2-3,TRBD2,TGTGCCAGCAGTTACTCCGGGACTAGCGCTAGCACAGATACGCAGTATTTT,CASSYSGTSASTDTQYF
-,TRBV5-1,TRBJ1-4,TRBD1,TGCGCCAGCAGCGGGGGACAGGGGTTAGGTGAAAAACTGTTTTTT,CASSGGQGLGEKLFF
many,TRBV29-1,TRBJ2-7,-,TGCAGCGTTCTCGACGGAGGTCGCGAGCAGTACTTC,CSVLDGGREQYF
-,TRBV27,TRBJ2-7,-,TGTGCCAGCATTTCGACCAGAGGACGTTACGAGCAGTACTTC,CASISTRGRYEQYF